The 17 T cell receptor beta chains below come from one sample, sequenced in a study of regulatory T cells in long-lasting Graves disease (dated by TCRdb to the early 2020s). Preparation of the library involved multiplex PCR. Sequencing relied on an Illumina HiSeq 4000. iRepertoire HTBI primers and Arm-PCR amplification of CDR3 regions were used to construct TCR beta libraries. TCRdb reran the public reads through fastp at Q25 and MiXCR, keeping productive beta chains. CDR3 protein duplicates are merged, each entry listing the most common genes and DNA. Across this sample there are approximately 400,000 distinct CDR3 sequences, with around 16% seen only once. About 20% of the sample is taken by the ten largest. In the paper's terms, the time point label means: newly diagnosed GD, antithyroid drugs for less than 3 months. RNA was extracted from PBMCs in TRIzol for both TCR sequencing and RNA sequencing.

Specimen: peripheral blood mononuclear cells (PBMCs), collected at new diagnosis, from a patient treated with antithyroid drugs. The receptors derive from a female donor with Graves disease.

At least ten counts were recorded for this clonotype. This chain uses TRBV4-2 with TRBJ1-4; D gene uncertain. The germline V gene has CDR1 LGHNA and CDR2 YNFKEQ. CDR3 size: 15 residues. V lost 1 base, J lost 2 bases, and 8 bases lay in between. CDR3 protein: CASSQGTATNEKLFF. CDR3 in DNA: TGTGCCAGCAGCCAAGGGACCGCCACTAATGAAAAACTGTTTTTT.

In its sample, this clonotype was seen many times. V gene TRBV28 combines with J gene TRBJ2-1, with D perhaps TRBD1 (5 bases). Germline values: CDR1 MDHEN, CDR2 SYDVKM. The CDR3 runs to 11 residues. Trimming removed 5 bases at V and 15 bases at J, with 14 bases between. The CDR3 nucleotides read TGTGCCAGCAGTACCCCGCAGGGAACGTTCTTC. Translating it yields CASSTPQGTFF.

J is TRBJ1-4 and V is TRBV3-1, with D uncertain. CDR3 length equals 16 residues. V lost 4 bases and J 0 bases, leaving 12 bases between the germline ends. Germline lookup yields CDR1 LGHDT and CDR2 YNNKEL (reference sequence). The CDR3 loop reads CASSLLEQTTNEKLFF. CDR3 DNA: TGTGCCAGCAGCCTCCTGGAACAGACAACTAATGAAAAACTGTTTTTT. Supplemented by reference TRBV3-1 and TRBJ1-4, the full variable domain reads DTAVSQTPKYLVTQMGNDKSIKCEQNLGHDTMYWYKQDSKKFLKIMFSYNNKELIINETVPNRFSPKSPDKAHLNLHINSLELGDSAVYFCASSLLEQTTNEKLFFGSGTQLSVL.

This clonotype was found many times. Here the CDR3 reads CASSPTSYNEQFF. The CDR3 bases are TGTGCCAGCAGCCCGACCAGCTACAATGAGCAGTTCTTC. J is TRBJ2-1 and V is TRBV7-9; D not certain. There are 13 residues in the CDR3. From germline, CDR1 is SEHNR and CDR2 FQNEAQ (reference sequence). V was pared by 5 bases and J by 3 bases, with 8 bases between. Variable domain in full (rest from reference TRBV7-9 and TRBJ2-1): DTGVSQNPRHKITKRGQNVTFRCDPISEHNRLYWYRQTLGQGPEFLTYFQNEAQLEKSRLLSDRFSAERPKGSFSTLEIQRTEQGDSAMYLCASSPTSYNEQFFGPGTRLTVL.

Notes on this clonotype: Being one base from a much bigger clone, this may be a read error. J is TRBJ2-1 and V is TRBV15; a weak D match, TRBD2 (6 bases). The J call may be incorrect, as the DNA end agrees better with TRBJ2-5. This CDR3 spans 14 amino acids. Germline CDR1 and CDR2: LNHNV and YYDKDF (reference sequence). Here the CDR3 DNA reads TGTACCACCAGCAGGGTAGGACGGGGGGAGACCCAGTACTTC. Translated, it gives CTTSRVGRGETQYF.

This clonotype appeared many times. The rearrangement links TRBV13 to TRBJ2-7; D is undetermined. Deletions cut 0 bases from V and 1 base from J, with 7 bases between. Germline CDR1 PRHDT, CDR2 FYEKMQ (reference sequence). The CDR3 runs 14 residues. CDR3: CASSLGTRSYEQYF. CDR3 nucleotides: TGTGCCAGCAGCTTAGGTACCAGATCCTACGAGCAGTACTTC.

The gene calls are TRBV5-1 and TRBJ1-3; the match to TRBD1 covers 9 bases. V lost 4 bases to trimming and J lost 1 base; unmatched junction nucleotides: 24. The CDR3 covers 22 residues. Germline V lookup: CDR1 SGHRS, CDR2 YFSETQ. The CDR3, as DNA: TGCGCCAGCAGCCCTGGGGACAGGGAGTGGACTAGAACCTTCAGGTCTGGAAACACCATATATTTT. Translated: CASSPGDREWTRTFRSGNTIYF.

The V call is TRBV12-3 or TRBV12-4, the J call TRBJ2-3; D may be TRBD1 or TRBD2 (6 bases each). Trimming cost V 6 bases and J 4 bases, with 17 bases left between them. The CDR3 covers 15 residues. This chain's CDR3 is CASRPGAIGPDTQYF. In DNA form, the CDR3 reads TGTGCCAGCAGGCCGGGGGCGATTGGGCCAGATACGCAGTATTTT.

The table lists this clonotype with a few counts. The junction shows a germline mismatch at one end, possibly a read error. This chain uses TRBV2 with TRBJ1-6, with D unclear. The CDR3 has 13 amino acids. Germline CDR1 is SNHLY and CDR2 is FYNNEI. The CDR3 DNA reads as TGTGCCAGCATTAATGTGGGGAATTCACCCCTCTACTTT. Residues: CASINVGNSPLYF.

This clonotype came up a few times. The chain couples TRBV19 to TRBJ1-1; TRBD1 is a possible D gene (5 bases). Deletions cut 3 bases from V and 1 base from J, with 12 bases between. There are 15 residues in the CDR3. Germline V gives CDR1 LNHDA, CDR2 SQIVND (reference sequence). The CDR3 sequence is CASSIGGVPNTEAFF. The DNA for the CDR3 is TGTGCCAGTAGTATCGGGGGGGTTCCGAACACTGAAGCTTTCTTT.

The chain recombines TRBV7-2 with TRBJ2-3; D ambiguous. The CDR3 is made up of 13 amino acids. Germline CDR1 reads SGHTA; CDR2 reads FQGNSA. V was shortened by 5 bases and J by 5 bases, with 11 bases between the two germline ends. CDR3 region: CASSPNRLDTQYF. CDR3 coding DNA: TGTGCCAGCAGCCCAAATAGGCTAGATACGCAGTATTTT. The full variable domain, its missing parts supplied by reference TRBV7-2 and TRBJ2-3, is GAGVSQSPSNKVTEKGKDVELRCDPISGHTALYWYRQSLGQGLEFLIYFQGNSAPDKSGLPSDRFSAERTGGSVSTLTIQRTQQEDSAVYLCASSPNRLDTQYFGPGTRLTVL.

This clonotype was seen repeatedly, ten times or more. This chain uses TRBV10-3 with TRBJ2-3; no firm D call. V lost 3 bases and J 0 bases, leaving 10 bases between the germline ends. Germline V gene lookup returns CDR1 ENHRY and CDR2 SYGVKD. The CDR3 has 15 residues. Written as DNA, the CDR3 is TGTGCCATCAGTGAAACTGCCCCTAGCACAGATACGCAGTATTTT. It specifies CAISETAPSTDTQYF.

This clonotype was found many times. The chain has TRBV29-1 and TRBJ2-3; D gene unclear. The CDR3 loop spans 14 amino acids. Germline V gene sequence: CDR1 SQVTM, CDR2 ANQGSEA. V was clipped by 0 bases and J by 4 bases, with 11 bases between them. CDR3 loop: CSVEDLANSDTQYF. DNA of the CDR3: TGCAGCGTTGAAGATCTCGCTAATTCAGATACGCAGTATTTT.

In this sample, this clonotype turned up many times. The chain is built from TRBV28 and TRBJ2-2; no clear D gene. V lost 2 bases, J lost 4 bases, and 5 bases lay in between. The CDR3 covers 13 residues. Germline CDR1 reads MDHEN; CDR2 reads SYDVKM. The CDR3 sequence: CASSLTRTGELFF. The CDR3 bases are TGTGCCAGCAGTTTAACTCGCACCGGGGAGCTGTTTTTT. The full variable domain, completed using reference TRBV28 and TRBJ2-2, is DVKVTQSSRYLVKRTGEKVFLECVQDMDHENMFWYRQDPGLGLRLIYFSYDVKMKEKGDIPEGYSVSREKKERFSLILESASTNQTSMYLCASSLTRTGELFFGEGSRLTVL.

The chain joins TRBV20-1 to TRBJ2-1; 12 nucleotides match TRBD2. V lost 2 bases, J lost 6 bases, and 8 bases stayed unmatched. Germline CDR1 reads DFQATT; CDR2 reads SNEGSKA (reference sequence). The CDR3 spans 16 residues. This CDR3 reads CSARPPTSGSVNEQFF. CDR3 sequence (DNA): TGCAGTGCTAGACCTCCGACTAGCGGGAGTGTCAATGAGCAGTTCTTC.

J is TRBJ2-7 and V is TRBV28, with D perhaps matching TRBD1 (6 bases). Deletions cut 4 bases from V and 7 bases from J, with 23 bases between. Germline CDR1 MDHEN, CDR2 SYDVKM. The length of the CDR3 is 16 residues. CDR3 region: CASSSQARRGYREQYF. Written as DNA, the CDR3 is TGTGCCAGCAGTTCTCAGGCCCGCAGGGGCTATAGGGAGCAGTACTTC.

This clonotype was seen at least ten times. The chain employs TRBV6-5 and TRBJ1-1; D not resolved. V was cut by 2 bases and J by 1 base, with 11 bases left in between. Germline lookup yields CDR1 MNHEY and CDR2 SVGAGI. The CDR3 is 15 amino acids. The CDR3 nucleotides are TGTGCCAGCAGTTACCCAGAGGCAGGGAACACTGAAGCTTTCTTT. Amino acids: CASSYPEAGNTEAFF.